This T cell receptor (beta chain) is from a study of blood T cell repertoires in COVID-19. This clone was detected only a few times. CDR1 and CDR2 from the germline V gene are SGHTA and FQGTGA. V gave up 3 bases and J gave up 4 bases, with 15 bases separating them. This CDR3 is built from 15 residues. In the original workflow: Reference gene primer amplification in the assay estimated nucleated cell counts. TCRdb keeps only in-frame clones here, not all; method: immunoSEQ multiplex PCR. That table is the source of V, J and clone size, and D and trimming were worked out from the DNA. The sample includes roughly 400,000 clones, around 92% of them seen just once. Cohort 3 donors were reported recovered after two negative PCRs, clearance, or symptom resolution.

This TCR came from a young woman who had recovered from COVID-19. The chain carries TRBV7-3 and TRBJ1-2; D not resolved. Sequencing was carried out using PBMCs or T cells enriched from blood (not recorded which). CDR3 nucleotide sequence: TGTGCCAGCAGCTTGGGTGCGGGATCGGGCTATGGCTACACCTTC. Amino acids: CASSLGAGSGYGYTF.